The text below deals with one T cell receptor beta chain. This sample was included in a study of blood T cell repertoires in COVID-19. Study-wide background: Sources were T cells, B-cell-depleted T cells, or PBMCs; the material itself was cDNA or gDNA.

V shed 4 bases and J 5 bases; nucleotides not matched to a gene: 6. This CDR3 contains 15 residues. The germline V gene has CDR1 SGHRS and CDR2 YFSETQ. Original handling: How many nucleated cells were present was estimated from reference gene primer amplification. TCRdb keeps only in-frame clones here, not all; method: immunoSEQ multiplex PCR. V, J and clone size derive from that table, while D and trimming were established from the DNA sequence. The repertoire holds about 280,000 clones, with 90% as singletons. This TCR was recovered from a woman under 30 with acute COVID-19. The chain carries TRBV5-1 and TRBJ2-1; 10 bases align to TRBD2. Sequencing used PBMCs or T cells enriched from blood (not recorded which). As DNA, the CDR3 is TGCGCCAGCAGCGTCGGACTAGCGGCGAACAATGAGCAGTTCTTC. Translated: CASSVGLAANNEQFF.